Below, 3 T cell receptor beta chains from the same sample are listed, as sequenced in a study of response to subunit inactivated influenza vaccine (dated by TCRdb to the late 2010s). Library generation was performed with RT-PCR. The sample was run on an Illumina HiSeq 2500. The raw public reads went through TCRdb reprocessing: fastp at Q25, MiXCR clone calling, in-frame beta chains kept. Entries are consolidated by CDR3 protein sequence, retaining the most common genes and DNA. For this sample the table gives about 570,000 distinct CDR3 sequences, of which about 10% were detected only once. The leading ten clones occupy approximately 11% of the sample. The same sample was also used in a study of T cells expressing NK-cell markers. Reported in the second study: TCR beta cDNA libraries were made by 5'RACE template switching that added a universal primer site and unique molecular identifiers.

Sequences were derived from PBMCs from blood, sampled on the day of vaccination. The source is a man aged 50-60 years who received an inactivated influenza vaccine. Donor details come from another sample of the same person, matched by shared clones.

This clonotype was detected a few times. This rearrangement joins TRBV27 to TRBJ2-3, with D uncertain. Germline V CDR1 and CDR2: MNHEY, SMNVEV (reference sequence). V lost 5 bases and J lost 7, with 13 bases in between. CDR3 length equals 13 residues. This CDR3 reads CASSDPLGHTQYF. The CDR3 bases are TGTGCCAGCAGTGACCCTTTAGGGCATACGCAGTATTTT.

This clonotype was observed many times. The chain has TRBV5-6 and TRBJ2-1; 9 bases are a match to TRBD2. V lost 4 bases and J lost 5; bases outside the gene matches: 13. This CDR3 contains 17 residues. Germline assignment: CDR1 SGHDT and CDR2 YYEEEE. The DNA of the CDR3 is TGTGCCAGCAGCCCTGGACTAGCGCCATTCCTCCACAATGAGCAGTTCTTC. This gives the protein CASSPGLAPFLHNEQFF.

This clonotype was detected many times. This sequence joins TRBV20-1 and TRBJ2-7, with 8 nucleotides matching TRBD2. CDR1 is DFQATT, CDR2 SNEGSKA, per germline (reference sequence). CDR3 length equals 12 residues. Unmatched junction bases numbered 7, after V lost 6 bases and J lost 6 bases. In DNA form, the CDR3 reads TGCAGTGCCAAACTAGCGGCACCCGAGCAGTACTTC. Translated: CSAKLAAPEQYF.